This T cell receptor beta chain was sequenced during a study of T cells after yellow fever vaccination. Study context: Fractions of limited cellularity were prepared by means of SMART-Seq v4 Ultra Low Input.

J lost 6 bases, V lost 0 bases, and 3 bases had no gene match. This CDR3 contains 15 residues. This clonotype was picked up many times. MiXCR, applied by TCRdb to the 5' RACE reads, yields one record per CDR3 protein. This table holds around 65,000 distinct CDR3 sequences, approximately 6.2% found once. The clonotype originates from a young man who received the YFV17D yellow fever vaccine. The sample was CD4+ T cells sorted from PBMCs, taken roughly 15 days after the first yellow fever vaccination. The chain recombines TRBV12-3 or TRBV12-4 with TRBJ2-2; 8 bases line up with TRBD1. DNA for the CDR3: TGTGCCAGCAGTTTAGCGCTCAGGGGGCCCGGGGAGCTGTTTTTT. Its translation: CASSLALRGPGELFF.